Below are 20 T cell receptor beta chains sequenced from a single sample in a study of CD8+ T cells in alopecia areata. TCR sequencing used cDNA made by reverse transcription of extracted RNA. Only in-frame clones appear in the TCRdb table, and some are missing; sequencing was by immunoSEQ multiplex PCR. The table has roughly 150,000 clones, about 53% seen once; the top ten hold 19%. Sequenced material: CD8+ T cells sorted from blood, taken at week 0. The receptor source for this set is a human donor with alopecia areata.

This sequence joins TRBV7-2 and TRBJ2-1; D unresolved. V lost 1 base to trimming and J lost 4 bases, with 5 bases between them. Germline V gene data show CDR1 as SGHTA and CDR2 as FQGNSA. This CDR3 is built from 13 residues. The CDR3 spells CASSLEEYNEQFF. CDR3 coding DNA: TGTGCCAGCAGCTTAGAAGAGTACAATGAGCAGTTCTTC.

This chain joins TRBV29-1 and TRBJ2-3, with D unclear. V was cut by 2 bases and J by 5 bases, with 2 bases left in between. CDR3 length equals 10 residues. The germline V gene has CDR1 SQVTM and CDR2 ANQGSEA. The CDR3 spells CSVELDTQYF. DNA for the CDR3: TGCAGCGTTGAACTAGATACGCAGTATTTT.

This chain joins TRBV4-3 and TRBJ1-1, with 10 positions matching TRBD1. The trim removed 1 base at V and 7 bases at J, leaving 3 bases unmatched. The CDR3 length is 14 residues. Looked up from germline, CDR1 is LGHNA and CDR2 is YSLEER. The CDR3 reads CASSQGQGAGEAFF. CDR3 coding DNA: TGCGCCAGCAGCCAAGGACAGGGGGCCGGTGAAGCTTTCTTT.

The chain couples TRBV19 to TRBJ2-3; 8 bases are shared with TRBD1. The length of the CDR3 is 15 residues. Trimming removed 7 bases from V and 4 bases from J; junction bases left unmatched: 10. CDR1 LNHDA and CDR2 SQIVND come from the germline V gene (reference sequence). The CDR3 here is CASMIGTGTPDTQYF. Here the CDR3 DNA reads TGTGCCAGTATGATAGGGACAGGTACTCCAGATACGCAGTATTTT.

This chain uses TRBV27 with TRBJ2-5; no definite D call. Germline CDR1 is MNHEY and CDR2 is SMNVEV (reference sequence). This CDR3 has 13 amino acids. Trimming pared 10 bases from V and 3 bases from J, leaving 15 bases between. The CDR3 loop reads CATSPGEEETQYF. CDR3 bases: TGTGCCACCTCGCCCGGCGAGGAAGAGACCCAGTACTTC.

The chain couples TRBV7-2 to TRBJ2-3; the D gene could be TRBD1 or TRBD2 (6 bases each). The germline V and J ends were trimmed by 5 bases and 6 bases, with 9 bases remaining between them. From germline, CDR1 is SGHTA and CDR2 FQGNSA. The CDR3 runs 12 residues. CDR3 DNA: TGTGCCAGCAGCCCGGGGGCGGATACGCAGTATTTT. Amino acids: CASSPGADTQYF.

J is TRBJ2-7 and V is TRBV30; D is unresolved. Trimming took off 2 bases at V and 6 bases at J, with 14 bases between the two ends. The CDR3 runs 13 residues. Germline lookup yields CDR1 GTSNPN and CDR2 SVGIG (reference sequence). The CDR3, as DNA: TGTGCCTGGAGTCCCTATGACCCCCTCGAGCAGTACTTC. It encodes CAWSPYDPLEQYF.

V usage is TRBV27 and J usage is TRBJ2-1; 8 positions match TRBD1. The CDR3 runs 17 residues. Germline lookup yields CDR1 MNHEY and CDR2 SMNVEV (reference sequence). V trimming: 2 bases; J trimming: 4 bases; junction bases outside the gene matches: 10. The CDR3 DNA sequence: TGTGCCAGCAGTTTAGCGCCAGGGGGCCCCCAATACAATGAGCAGTTCTTC. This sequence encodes CASSLAPGGPQYNEQFF.

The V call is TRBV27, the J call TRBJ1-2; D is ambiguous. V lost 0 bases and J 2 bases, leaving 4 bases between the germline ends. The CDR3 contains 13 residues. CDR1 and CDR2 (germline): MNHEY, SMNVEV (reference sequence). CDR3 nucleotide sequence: TGTGCCAGCAGTTTATCGGGGAACTATGGCTACACCTTC. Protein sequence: CASSLSGNYGYTF.

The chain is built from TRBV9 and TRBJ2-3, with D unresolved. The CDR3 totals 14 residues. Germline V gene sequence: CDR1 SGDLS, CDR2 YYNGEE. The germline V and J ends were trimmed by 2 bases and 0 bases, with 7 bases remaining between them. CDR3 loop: CASSVQKSTDTQYF. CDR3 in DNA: TGTGCCAGCAGCGTCCAAAAAAGCACAGATACGCAGTATTTT.

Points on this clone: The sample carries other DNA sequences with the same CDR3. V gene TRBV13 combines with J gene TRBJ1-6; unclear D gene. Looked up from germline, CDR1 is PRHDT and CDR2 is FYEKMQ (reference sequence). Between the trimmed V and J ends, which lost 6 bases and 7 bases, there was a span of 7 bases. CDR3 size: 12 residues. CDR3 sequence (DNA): TGTGCCAGCAGTCTAGGGAATTCACCCCTCCACTTT. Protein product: CASSLGNSPLHF. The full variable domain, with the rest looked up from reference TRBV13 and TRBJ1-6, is AAGVIQSPRHLIKEKRETATLKCYPIPRHDTVYWYQQGPGQDPQFLISFYEKMQSDKGSIPDRFSAQQFSDYHSELNMSSLELGDSALYFCASSLGNSPLHFGNGTRLTVT.

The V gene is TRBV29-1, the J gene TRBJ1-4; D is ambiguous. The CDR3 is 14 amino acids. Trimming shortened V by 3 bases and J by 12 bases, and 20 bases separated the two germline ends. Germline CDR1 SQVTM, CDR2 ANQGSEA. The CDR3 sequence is CSVERQALWVELFF. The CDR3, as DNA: TGCAGCGTTGAGAGGCAGGCCTTATGGGTTGAACTGTTTTTT. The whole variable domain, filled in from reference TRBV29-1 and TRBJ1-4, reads SAVISQKPSRDICQRGTSLTIQCQVDSQVTMMFWYRQQPGQSLTLIATANQGSEATYESGFVIDKFPISRPNLTFSTLTVSNMSPEDSSIYLCSVERQALWVELFFGSGTQLSVL.

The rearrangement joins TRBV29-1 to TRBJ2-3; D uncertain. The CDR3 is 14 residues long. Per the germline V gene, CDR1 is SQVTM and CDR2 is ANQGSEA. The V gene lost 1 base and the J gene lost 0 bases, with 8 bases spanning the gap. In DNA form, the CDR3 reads TGCAGCGTTGAAGGGCTTCCTAGCACAGATACGCAGTATTTT. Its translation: CSVEGLPSTDTQYF.

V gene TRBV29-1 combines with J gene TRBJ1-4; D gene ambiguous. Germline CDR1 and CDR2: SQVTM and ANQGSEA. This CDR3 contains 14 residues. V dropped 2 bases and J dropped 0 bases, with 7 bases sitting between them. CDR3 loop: CSVERQPTNEKLFF. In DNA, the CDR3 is TGCAGCGTTGAACGGCAGCCAACTAATGAAAAACTGTTTTTT.

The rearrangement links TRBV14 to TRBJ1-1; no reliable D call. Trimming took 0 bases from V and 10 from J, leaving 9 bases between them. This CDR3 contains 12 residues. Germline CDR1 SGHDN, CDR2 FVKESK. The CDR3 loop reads CASSQDSSVAFF. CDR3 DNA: TGTGCCAGCAGCCAAGATTCCTCCGTAGCTTTCTTT.

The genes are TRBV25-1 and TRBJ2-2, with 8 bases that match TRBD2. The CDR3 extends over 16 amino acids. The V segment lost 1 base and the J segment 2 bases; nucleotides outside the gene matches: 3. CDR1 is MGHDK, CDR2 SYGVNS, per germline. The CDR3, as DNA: TGTGCCAGCAGTGAATTAGCGGGGAAAAACACCGGGGAGCTGTTTTTT. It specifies CASSELAGKNTGELFF.

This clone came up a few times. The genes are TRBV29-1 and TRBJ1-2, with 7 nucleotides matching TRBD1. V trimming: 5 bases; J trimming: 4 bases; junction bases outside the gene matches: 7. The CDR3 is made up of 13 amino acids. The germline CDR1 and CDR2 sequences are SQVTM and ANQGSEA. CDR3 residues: CSVPGGKGYGYTF. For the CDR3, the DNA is TGCAGCGTTCCAGGGGGAAAGGGCTATGGCTACACCTTC.

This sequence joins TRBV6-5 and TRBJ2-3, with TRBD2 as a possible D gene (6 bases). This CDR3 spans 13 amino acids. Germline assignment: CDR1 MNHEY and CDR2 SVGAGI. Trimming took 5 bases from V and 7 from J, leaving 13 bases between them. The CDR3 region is CASSPTGDNTQYF. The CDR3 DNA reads TGTGCCAGCAGTCCCACGGGGGATAATACGCAGTATTTT.

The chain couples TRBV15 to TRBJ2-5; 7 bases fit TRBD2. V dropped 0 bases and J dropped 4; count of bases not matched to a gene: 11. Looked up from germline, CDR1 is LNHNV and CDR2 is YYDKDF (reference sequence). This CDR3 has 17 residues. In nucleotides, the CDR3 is TGTGCCACCAGCAGAGAAGTGGGGGGGTCCTCCGTAGAGACCCAGTACTTC. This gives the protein CATSREVGGSSVETQYF.

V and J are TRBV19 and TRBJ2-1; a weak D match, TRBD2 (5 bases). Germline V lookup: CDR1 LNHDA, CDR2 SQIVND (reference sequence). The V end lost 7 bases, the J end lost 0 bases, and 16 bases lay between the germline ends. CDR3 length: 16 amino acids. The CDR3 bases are TGTGCCAGTATGATAGGAGGCACGAGCTCCTACAATGAGCAGTTCTTC. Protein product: CASMIGGTSSYNEQFF.